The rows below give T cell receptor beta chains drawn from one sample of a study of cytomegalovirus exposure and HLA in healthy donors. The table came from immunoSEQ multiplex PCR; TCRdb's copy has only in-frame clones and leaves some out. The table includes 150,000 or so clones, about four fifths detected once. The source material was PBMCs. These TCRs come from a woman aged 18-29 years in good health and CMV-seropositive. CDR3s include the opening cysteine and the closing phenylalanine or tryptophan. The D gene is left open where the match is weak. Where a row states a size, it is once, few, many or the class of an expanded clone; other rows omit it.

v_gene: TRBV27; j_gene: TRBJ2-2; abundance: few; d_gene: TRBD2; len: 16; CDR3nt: TGTGCCAGCAGTCCAGCCGGGACTAGCTTCACCGGGGAGCTGTTTTTT; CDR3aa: CASSPAGTSFTGELFF
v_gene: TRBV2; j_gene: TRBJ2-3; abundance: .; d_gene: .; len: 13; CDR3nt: TGTGCCTCCGGCGGGGGCCTGACAGATACGCAGTATTTT; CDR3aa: CASGGGLTDTQYF
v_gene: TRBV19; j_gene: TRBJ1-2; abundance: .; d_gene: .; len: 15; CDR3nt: TGTGCCAGTAGTATGGTGCCGGGGTTATACTATGGCTACACCTTC; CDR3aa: CASSMVPGLYYGYTF
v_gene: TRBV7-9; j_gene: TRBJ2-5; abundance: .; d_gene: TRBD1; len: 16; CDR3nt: TGTGCCAGCAGCTTGGCGACAGGGGGCGGTGAAGAGACCCAGTACTTC; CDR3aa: CASSLATGGGEETQYF
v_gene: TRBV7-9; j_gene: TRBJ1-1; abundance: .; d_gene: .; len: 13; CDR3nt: TGTGCCAGCAGCCCTCTCTGGAACACTGAAGCTTTCTTT; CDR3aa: CASSPLWNTEAFF
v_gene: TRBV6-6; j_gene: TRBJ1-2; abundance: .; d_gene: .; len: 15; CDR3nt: TGTGCCAGCACCTCCCCGAGGGGGGGTAACTATGGCTACACCTTC; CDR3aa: CASTSPRGGNYGYTF
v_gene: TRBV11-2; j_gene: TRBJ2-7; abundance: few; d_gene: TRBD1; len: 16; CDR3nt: TGTGCCAGCAGCTTAACTCTTGGACAGGGTAGCTACGAGCAGTACTTC; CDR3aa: CASSLTLGQGSYEQYF
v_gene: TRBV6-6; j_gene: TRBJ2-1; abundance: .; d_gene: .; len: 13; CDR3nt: TGTGCCAGCAGGGATAGCGATGGCAATGAGCAGTTCTTC; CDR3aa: CASRDSDGNEQFF
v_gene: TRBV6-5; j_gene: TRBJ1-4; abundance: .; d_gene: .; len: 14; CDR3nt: TGTGCCAGCAGTTCCGACGGATGGGCTGAAAAACTGTTTTTT; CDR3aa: CASSSDGWAEKLFF
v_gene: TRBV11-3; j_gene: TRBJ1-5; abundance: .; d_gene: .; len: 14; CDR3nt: TGTGCCAGCAACAAAATCGGACTCAATCAGCCCCAGCATTTT; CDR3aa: CASNKIGLNQPQHF
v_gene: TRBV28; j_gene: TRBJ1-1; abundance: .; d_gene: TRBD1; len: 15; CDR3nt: TGTGCCAGCAGCTTATATGGGACAGTGAACACTGAAGCTTTCTTT; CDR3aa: CASSLYGTVNTEAFF
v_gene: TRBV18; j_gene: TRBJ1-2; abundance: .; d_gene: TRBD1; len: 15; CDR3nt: TGTGCCAGCGCGGGACAGCCTGTGGACCCTGGAGGCTACACCTTC; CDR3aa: CASAGQPVDPGGYTF
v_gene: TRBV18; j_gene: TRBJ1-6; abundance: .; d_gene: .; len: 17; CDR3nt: TGTGCCAGCTCTTTACGACAGGCGAGCTCCTATAATTCACCCCTCCACTTT; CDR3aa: CASSLRQASSYNSPLHF
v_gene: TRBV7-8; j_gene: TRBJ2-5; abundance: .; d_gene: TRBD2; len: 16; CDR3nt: TGTGCCAGCAGATTTAAGCGGGAGACCCGACTAGAGACCCAGTACTTC; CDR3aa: CASRFKRETRLETQYF
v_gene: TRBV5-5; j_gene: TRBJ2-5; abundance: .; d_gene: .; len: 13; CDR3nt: TGTGCCAGCAGCTTTTCCGGCGGAGAGACCCAGTACTTC; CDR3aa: CASSFSGGETQYF
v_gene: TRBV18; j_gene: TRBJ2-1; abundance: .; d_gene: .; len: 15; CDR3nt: TGTGCCAGCTCTCTGGGGGGGGCGCGATACAATGAGCAGTTCTTC; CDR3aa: CASSLGGARYNEQFF
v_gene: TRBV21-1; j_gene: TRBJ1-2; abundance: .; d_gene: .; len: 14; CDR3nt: TGTGCCAGCAGCAAGGGACAGGGTGGCTATGGCTACACCTTC; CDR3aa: CASSKGQGGYGYTF
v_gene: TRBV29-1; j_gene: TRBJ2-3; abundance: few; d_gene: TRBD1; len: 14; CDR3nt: TGCAGCTCCCGGGACAGGGGGCCTGCAGATACGCAGTATTTT; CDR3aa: CSSRDRGPADTQYF
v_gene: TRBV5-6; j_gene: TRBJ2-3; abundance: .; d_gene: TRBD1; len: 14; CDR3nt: TGTGCCAGCGGTAACCCAGGGGGCCGGAATACGCAGTATTTT; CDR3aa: CASGNPGGRNTQYF
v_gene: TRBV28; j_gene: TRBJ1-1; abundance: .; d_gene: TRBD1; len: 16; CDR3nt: TGTGCCAGCAGTCCCCGTAGGGGGCTCATGAACACTGAAGCTTTCTTT; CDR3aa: CASSPRRGLMNTEAFF
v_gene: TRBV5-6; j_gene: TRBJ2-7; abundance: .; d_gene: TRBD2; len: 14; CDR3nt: TGTGCCAGCAGCCCTAGCGGGGTGAGCTACGAGCAGTACTTC; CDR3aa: CASSPSGVSYEQYF
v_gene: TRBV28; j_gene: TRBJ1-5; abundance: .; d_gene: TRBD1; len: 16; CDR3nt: TGTGCCAGCAGTTTGATTAGCGGACAGGGGTGGCAGCCCCAGCATTTT; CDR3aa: CASSLISGQGWQPQHF
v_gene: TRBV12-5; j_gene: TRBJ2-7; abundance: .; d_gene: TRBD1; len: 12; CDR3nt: TGTGCTAGTGGCCCCGACAGGGGCGAGCAGTACTTC; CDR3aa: CASGPDRGEQYF
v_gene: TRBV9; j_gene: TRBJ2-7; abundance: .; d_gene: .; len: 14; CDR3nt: TGTGCCAGCAGCGTACTGGCGGGGGCCGACGAGCAGTACTTC; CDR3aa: CASSVLAGADEQYF
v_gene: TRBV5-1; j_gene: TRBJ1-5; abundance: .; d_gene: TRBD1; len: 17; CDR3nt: TGCGCCAGCAGCTTGGGGGGACAGGCCGATATTAATCAGCCCCAGCATTTT; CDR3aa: CASSLGGQADINQPQHF
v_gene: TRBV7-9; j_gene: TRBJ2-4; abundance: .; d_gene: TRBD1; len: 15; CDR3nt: TGTTCCAGCAGCCAACCTGGGACAGGAAAAAACATTCAGTACTTC; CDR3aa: CSSSQPGTGKNIQYF
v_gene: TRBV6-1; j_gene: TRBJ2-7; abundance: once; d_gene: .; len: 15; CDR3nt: TGTGCCAGCAGTGAAGGTGGAGGGGGCGGATACGAGCAGTACTTC; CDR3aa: CASSEGGGGGYEQYF
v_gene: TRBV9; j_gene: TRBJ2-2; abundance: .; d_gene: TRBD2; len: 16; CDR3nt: TGTGCCAGCAGCGCTAGTAGCGGGGGGGGCACCGGGGAGCTGTTTTTT; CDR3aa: CASSASSGGGTGELFF
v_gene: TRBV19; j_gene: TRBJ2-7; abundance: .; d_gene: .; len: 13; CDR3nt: TGTGCCGTACCCGGACAGTCCTCCTACGAGCAGTACTTC; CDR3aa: CAVPGQSSYEQYF
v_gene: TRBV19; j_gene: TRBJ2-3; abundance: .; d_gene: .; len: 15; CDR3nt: TGTGCCAGTAGCGCCAGGGATGCTAGCACAGATACGCAGTATTTT; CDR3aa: CASSARDASTDTQYF
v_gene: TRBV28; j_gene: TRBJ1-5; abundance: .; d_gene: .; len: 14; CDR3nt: TGTGCCAGCAAAAACCGGGTTAGCAATCAGCCCCAGCATTTT; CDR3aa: CASKNRVSNQPQHF
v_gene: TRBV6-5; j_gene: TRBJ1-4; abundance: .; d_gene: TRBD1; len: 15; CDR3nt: TGTGCCAGCAGTTACGGACAGGCAACTAATGAAAAACTGTTTTTT; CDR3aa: CASSYGQATNEKLFF
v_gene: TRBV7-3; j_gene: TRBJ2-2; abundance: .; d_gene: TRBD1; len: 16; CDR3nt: TGTGCCAGCAGCCCATCATGGACAGGGGATACCGGGGAGCTGTTTTTT; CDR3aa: CASSPSWTGDTGELFF
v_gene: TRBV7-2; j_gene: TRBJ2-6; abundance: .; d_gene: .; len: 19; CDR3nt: TGTGCCAGCAGCTTAGCCCCGCCCAGTCCGGGCTCTGGGGCCAACGTCCTGACTTTC; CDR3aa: CASSLAPPSPGSGANVLTF
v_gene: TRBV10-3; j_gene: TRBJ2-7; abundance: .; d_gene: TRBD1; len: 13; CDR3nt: TGTGCCATCAGTGACGGACAGGGGGACGAGCAGTACTTC; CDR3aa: CAISDGQGDEQYF
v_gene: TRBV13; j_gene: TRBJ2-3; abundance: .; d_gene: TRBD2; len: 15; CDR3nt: TGTGCCAGCAGCTTCGGGGGGGGCTTCACAGATACGCAGTATTTT; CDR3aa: CASSFGGGFTDTQYF
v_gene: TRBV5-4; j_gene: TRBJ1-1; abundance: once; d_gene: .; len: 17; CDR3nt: TGTGCCAGCAGCTTGTTGGCAGGAGGGGCCCAGCCGGCTGAAGCTTTCTTT; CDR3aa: CASSLLAGGAQPAEAFF
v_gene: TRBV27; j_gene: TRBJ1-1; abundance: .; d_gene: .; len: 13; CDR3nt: TGTGCCAGCAGTTCCCAAATGAACACTGAAGCTTTCTTT; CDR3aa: CASSSQMNTEAFF
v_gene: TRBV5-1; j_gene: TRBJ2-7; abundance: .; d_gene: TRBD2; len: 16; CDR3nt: TGCGCCAGCAGCTTGGATAGCGGGGGGTCGAGCTACGAGCAGTACTTC; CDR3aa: CASSLDSGGSSYEQYF
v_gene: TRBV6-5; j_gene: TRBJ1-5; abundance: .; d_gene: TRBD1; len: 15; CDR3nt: TGTGCCAGCAGGCGGACAGGTTTTAGCAATCAGCCCCAGCATTTT; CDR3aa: CASRRTGFSNQPQHF
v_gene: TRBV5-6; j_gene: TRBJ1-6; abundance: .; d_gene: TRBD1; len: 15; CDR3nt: TGTGCCAGCAGCCCAAGGACAGGGAGGGATTCACCCCTCCACTTT; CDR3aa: CASSPRTGRDSPLHF
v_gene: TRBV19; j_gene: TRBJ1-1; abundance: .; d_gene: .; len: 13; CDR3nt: TGTGCCAGTAGTATAGACATGAACACTGAAGCTTTCTTT; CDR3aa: CASSIDMNTEAFF
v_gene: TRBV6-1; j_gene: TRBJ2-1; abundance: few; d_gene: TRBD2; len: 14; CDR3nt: TGTGCCAGCGGAACTAGCGGGGGGGCCAATGAGCAGTTCTTC; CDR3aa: CASGTSGGANEQFF
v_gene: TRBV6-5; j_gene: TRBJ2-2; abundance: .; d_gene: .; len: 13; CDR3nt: TGTGCCAGCAGTTACTCGCGGGACCGGGAGCTGTTTTTT; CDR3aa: CASSYSRDRELFF
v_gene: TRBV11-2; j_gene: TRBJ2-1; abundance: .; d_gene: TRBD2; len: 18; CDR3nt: TGTGCCAGCAGCTTAGGACTAGCGGGGGAAAGCTCCTACAATGAGCAGTTCTTC; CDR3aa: CASSLGLAGESSYNEQFF
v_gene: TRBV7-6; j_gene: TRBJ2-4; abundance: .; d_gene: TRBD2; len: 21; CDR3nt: TGTGCCAGCAGCTTCAACCCCCCACTCCTGGGAGGGGTATTAGCCAAAAACATTCAGTACTTC; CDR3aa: CASSFNPPLLGGVLAKNIQYF
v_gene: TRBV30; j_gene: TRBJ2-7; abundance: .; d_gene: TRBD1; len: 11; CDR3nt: TGTGCCTGGAGACAGGGGCCCGAGCAGTACTTC; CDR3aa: CAWRQGPEQYF
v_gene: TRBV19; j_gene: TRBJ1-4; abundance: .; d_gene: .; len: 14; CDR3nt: TGTGCCAGTTCACGGGGGGTAAATAATGAAAAACTGTTTTTT; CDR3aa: CASSRGVNNEKLFF
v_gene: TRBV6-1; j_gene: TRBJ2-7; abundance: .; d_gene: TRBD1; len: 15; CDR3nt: TGTGCCAGCACCCCCCGGGACAGGAGCTCCTACGAGCAGTACTTC; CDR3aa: CASTPRDRSSYEQYF
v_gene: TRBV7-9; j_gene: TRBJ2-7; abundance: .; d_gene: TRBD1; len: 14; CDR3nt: TGTGCCAGCACTCGCCGGGACAGGTCCTACGAGCAGTACTTC; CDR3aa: CASTRRDRSYEQYF
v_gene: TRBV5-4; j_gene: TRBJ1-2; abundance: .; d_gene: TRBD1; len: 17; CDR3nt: TGTGCCAGCAGCAAAACCGGGACAGACATCGCGAACTATGGCTACACCTTC; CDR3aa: CASSKTGTDIANYGYTF
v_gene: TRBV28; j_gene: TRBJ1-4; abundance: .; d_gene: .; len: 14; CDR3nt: TGTGCCAGCAGTTTTCAGGGATTGGGGGAAAAACTGTTTTTT; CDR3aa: CASSFQGLGEKLFF
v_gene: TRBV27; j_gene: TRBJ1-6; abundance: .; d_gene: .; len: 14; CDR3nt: TGTGCCAGCAGTTTGAAGGGAGCGAGTTCACCCCTCCACTTT; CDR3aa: CASSLKGASSPLHF
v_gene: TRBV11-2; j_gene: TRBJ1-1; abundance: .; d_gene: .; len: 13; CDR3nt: TGTGCCAGCAGCTTAGTACACAACACTGAAGCTTTCTTT; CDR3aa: CASSLVHNTEAFF
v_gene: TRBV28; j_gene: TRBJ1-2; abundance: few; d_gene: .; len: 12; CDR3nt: TGTGCCAGCAGTTCCAGGGTTAGTGGCTACACCTTC; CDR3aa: CASSSRVSGYTF
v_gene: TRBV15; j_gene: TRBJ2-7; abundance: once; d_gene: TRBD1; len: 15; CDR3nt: TGTGCCACCAGCTTAAGACAGGGAATATACTACGAGCAGTACTTC; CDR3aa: CATSLRQGIYYEQYF
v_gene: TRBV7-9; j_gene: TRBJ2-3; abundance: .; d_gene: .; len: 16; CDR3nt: TGTGCCAGCAGCTTAATGGTCGGACTCCCCACAGATACGCAGTATTTT; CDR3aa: CASSLMVGLPTDTQYF
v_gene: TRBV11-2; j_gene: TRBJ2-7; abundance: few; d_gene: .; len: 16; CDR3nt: TGTGCCAGCAGCTTAGTCGCCCCCCTAAGAGCCTACGAGCAGTACTTC; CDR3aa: CASSLVAPLRAYEQYF